The entry that follows covers one T cell receptor (beta chain) sequence. The antigen is unknown. The protocol was immunoSEQ multiplex PCR, while the TCRdb copy is restricted to in-frame clones and leaves out a portion. Among about 97,000 clones listed, roughly 79% were seen once. The data derive from a study of radiotherapy plus CTLA-4 blockade in lung cancer. At the level of the study: For roughly 19% of patients, objective responses occurred, and approximately 33% had disease control. General study findings and limits: Expansion of tumor-derived TCR clones was observed in blood after radiotherapy plus ipilimumab. Reportedly, early blood T cell clone dynamics best predicted response, with interferon-beta.

It was focal radiation plus CTLA-4 blockade with ipilimumab that patients with chemo-refractory metastatic non-small-cell lung cancer received. The V gene's germline CDR1 is MNHEY and CDR2 SMNVEV (reference sequence). This CDR3 has 15 residues. Trimming removed 4 bases at V and 4 bases at J, with 16 bases between. The chain links TRBV27 to TRBJ1-2; no reliable D call. The sample here was peripheral blood, taken from a patient treated with radiotherapy plus ipilimumab. The clonotype originates from a human donor with non-small cell lung cancer who had a partial response to radiotherapy plus ipilimumab. Some clones in this sample may be carry-over from other donors' samples. The CDR3 sequence: CASSSWEGTFYGYTF. The CDR3 bases are TGTGCCAGCAGTTCCTGGGAGGGCACTTTCTATGGCTACACCTTC.